This T cell receptor beta chain was observed in a study of blood T cell repertoires in COVID-19. The wider study: The origin of the acute and convalescent COVID-19 samples was the United States, Italy and Spain. PBMCs, B-cell-depleted T cells, or T cells were the source of the cDNA or gDNA that made up the material.

CDR1 is SGDLS, CDR2 YYNGEE, per germline. The CDR3 runs 13 residues. J lost 11 bases, V lost 0 bases, and 7 bases had no gene match. In the study's own analysis: The assay estimated nucleated cells by amplifying reference gene primers. Sequenced by immunoSEQ multiplex PCR; TCRdb stores in-frame clones only, minus some. V and J calls and clone size are given by that table; D and trimming were obtained from the DNA. The repertoire holds more than 110,000 clones, with under 90% as singletons. This sequence joins TRBV9 and TRBJ1-1, with 7 bases fitting TRBD1. The receptor was isolated from a human donor in a cohort sampled during active COVID-19. Source material: peripheral blood. The CDR3 bases are TGTGCCAGCAGCGTAGAGGAGGGGGCGCGCGCTTTCTTT. Translated, it gives CASSVEEGARAFF.